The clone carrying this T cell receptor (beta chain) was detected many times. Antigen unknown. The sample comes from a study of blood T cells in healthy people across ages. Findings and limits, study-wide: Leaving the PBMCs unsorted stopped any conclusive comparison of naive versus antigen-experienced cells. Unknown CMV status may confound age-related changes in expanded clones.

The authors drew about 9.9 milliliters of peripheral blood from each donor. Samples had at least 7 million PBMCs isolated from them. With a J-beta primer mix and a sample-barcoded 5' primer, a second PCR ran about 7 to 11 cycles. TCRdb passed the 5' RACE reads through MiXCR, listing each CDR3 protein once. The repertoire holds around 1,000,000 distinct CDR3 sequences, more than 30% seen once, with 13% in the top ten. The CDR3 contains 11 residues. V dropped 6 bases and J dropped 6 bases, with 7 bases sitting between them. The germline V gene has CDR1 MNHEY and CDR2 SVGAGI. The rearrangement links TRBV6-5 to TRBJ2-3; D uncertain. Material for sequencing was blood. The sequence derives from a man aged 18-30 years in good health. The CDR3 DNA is TGTGCCAGCAGCTATTTGGATACGCAGTATTTT. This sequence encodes CASSYLDTQYF.